One and the same sample provided the 13 T cell receptor beta chains below, sequenced in a study of control samples from healthy donors and cancer patients. TCRdb keeps only in-frame clones here, not all; method: immunoSEQ multiplex PCR. The repertoire has fewer than 15,000 clones, approximately 94% of them found once; the top ten carry over 20%. Input material: PBMCs. The receptors come from a man in his 70s with head and neck cancer.

The V gene is TRBV6-1, the J gene TRBJ2-1; no clear D. Germline V gene lookup returns CDR1 MNHNS and CDR2 SASEGT. CDR3 length: 12 residues. V lost 1 base and J lost 12, with 10 bases in between. The CDR3 DNA reads as TGTGCCAGCAGTGAAGGGGCAGCTGTGCAGTTCTTC. Translating it yields CASSEGAAVQFF.

The rearrangement uses TRBV28 and TRBJ1-1; a weak D match, TRBD1 (6 bases). Trimming pared 2 bases from V and 5 bases from J, leaving 12 bases between. The CDR3 covers 14 residues. The germline V gene has CDR1 MDHEN and CDR2 SYDVKM. CDR3 residues: CASSLGGGWTEAFF. CDR3 coding DNA: TGTGCCAGCAGTTTAGGGGGGGGCTGGACTGAAGCTTTCTTT.

The J gene is TRBJ2-3, the V gene TRBV18; D may correspond to TRBD1 or TRBD2 (5 bases each). From germline, CDR1 is KGHSH and CDR2 LQKENI. V was clipped by 3 bases and J by 7 bases, with 14 bases between them. This CDR3 has 14 residues. The CDR3 protein is CASSPQRGEHTQYF. CDR3 DNA sequence: TGTGCCAGCTCACCCCAACGAGGGGAACATACGCAGTATTTT.

The chain couples TRBV2 to TRBJ2-7, with D possibly matching TRBD1 (6 bases). This CDR3 comprises 14 residues. Germline assignment: CDR1 SNHLY and CDR2 FYNNEI. Trimming cost V 7 bases and J 2 bases, with 15 bases left between them. The CDR3, as DNA: TGTGCCAGCAATATCAGGGGCACAGCCTACGAGCAGTACTTC. Its translation is CASNIRGTAYEQYF.

The chain is built from TRBV5-1 and TRBJ2-1; the match to TRBD1 covers 7 bases. With V trimmed by 2 bases and J by 5 bases, 10 bases remained unmatched. The CDR3 consists of 16 residues. Germline CDR1 SGHRS, CDR2 YFSETQ. CDR3 nucleotides: TGCGCCAGCAGCTTAATCGGCAGGGGGACAAACAATGAGCAGTTCTTC. This codes for CASSLIGRGTNNEQFF.

The chain has TRBV5-1 and TRBJ1-3; D remains ambiguous. Trimming removed 3 bases from V and 0 bases from J, with 7 bases in between. The CDR3 runs 14 residues. Per the germline V gene, CDR1 is SGHRS and CDR2 is YFSETQ. As DNA, the CDR3 is TGCGCCAGCAGCTCTAACCCCTCTGGAAACACCATATATTTT. It encodes CASSSNPSGNTIYF.

This clone was seen more than once but under ten times. The genes are TRBV28 and TRBJ1-6; unclear D gene. The length of the CDR3 is 11 residues. CDR1 and CDR2 from the germline V gene are MDHEN and SYDVKM. Trimming cost V 2 bases and J 9 bases, with 2 bases left between them. CDR3: CASSLGSPLHF. The CDR3 bases are TGTGCCAGCAGTTTAGGTTCACCCCTCCACTTT.

The gene calls are TRBV6-5 and TRBJ1-6; TRBD1 matches 9 bases. Germline lookup yields CDR1 MNHEY and CDR2 SVGAGI. This CDR3 has 15 residues. Trimming removed 5 bases from V and 8 bases from J; junction bases left unmatched: 7. The CDR3 loop is CASSKTGGSDSPLHF. CDR3 DNA: TGTGCCAGCAGTAAAACAGGGGGCTCGGATTCACCCCTCCACTTT.

The rearrangement joins TRBV4-2 to TRBJ1-2; no definite D call. The CDR3 extends over 14 amino acids. Germline CDR1 and CDR2: LGHNA and YNFKEQ. V was pared by 3 bases and J by 5 bases, with 13 bases between. CDR3 residues: CASSHEGQMYGYTF. The DNA of the CDR3 is TGTGCCAGCAGCCACGAAGGGCAGATGTATGGCTACACCTTC.

This clone is a singleton in its sample. The chain combines TRBV27 with TRBJ2-7; D may match TRBD1 or TRBD2 (5 bases each). This CDR3 is built from 14 residues. The germline V and J ends were trimmed by 2 bases and 5 bases, with 13 bases remaining between them. Germline V gene sequence: CDR1 MNHEY, CDR2 SMNVEV (reference sequence). The CDR3 region has the DNA TGTGCCAGCAGTTTAAGGGACGTGAAGGACGAGCAGTACTTC. Its protein product is CASSLRDVKDEQYF.

The gene calls are TRBV28 and TRBJ1-6; the D gene is possibly TRBD1 (5 bases). Trimming stripped 4 bases from V and 9 bases from J, with 16 bases between. Germline CDR1 reads MDHEN; CDR2 reads SYDVKM. The CDR3 is 15 amino acids. The CDR3 nucleotides are TGTGCCAGCAGTTCTCGGGGCCACAGACCTTCACCCCTCCACTTT. Its translation: CASSSRGHRPSPLHF.

The chain has TRBV27 and TRBJ2-2; D is undetermined. The length of the CDR3 is 15 residues. Germline values: CDR1 MNHEY, CDR2 SMNVEV (reference sequence). V lost 7 bases, J lost 0 bases, and 12 bases lay in between. CDR3 coding DNA: TGTGCCAGCAAGAACTCATACGCGAACACCGGGGAGCTGTTTTTT. It is translated as CASKNSYANTGELFF.

The genes are TRBV7-9 and TRBJ1-2; no firm D call. The length of the CDR3 is 14 residues. The V end was cut by 4 bases, the J end by 1 base, with 10 bases between. CDR1 is SEHNR and CDR2 is FQNEAQ in the germline V gene (reference sequence). CDR3 protein: CASSSRASNYGYTF. The CDR3 DNA follows: TGTGCCAGCAGCTCCCGGGCCAGTAACTATGGCTACACCTTC.